The next 31 T cell receptor beta chains were all read from a single sample in a study of T cell repertoires in cytomegalovirus infection. MiXCR, applied by TCRdb to the reads, yields one record per CDR3 protein. This table has some 350,000 distinct CDR3 sequences, approximately 18% appearing once. Sequenced sample: PBMCs. The receptor set was obtained from a human donor in good health (CMV status not recorded). Some clones in this sample may be carry-over from other donors' samples.

The rearrangement links TRBV6-1 to TRBJ2-3; the match to TRBD2 covers 9 bases. V shed 7 bases, J shed 8 bases, and the junction held 13 bases outside the gene matches. The V gene's germline CDR1 is MNHNS and CDR2 SASEGT. This CDR3 is 15 amino acids long. The CDR3 loop reads CASTGRRLAAGTQYF. In DNA form, the CDR3 reads TGTGCCAGCACCGGACGAAGACTAGCGGCAGGTACGCAGTATTTT.

In this sample, this clonotype turned up a few times. The rearrangement joins TRBV27 to TRBJ1-6; unclear D gene. Deletions cut 2 bases from V and 0 bases from J, with 8 bases between. This CDR3 comprises 16 residues. Looked up from germline, CDR1 is MNHEY and CDR2 is SMNVEV (reference sequence). In nucleotides, the CDR3 is TGTGCCAGCAGTTTACTGGGGAGCTCCTATAATTCACCCCTCCACTTT. Protein product: CASSLLGSSYNSPLHF.

In its sample, this clonotype was seen many times. This chain links TRBV7-2 with TRBJ1-1; a weak D match, TRBD1 (5 bases). Germline CDR1 reads SGHTA; CDR2 reads FQGNSA. V was cut by 1 base and J by 6 bases, with 12 bases left in between. CDR3 length: 14 residues. CDR3 sequence reads: CASSLVGQGAEAFF. The CDR3 DNA reads TGTGCCAGCAGCTTAGTGGGGCAGGGCGCTGAAGCTTTCTTT. Based on the CDR3 plus reference TRBV7-2 and TRBJ1-1, the full variable domain is GAGVSQSPSNKVTEKGKDVELRCDPISGHTALYWYRQSLGQGLEFLIYFQGNSAPDKSGLPSDRFSAERTGGSVSTLTIQRTQQEDSAVYLCASSLVGQGAEAFFGQGTRLTVV.

This clonotype was counted between two and nine times. The gene calls are TRBV4-3 and TRBJ2-3; 10 bases fit TRBD2. J gave up 2 bases and V 2 bases, and 19 bases lay outside the gene matches. Germline CDR1 LGHNA, CDR2 YSLEER. This CDR3 has 21 residues. The CDR3 is CASSQRPPPSGRSWVTDTQYF. DNA of the CDR3: TGCGCCAGCAGCCAAAGGCCCCCCCCTAGCGGGAGAAGTTGGGTCACAGATACGCAGTATTTT.

V usage is TRBV6-1 and J usage is TRBJ2-1; D is perhaps TRBD1 (5 bases). V lost 6 bases and J lost 8, with 14 bases in between. The CDR3 extends over 13 amino acids. Germline V gene lookup returns CDR1 MNHNS and CDR2 SASEGT. CDR3 in amino acids: CASSTGPRDEQFF. CDR3 nucleotide sequence: TGTGCCAGCAGCACAGGTCCTCGGGATGAGCAGTTCTTC.

The chain has TRBV20-1 and TRBJ2-3, with unresolved D. This CDR3 region has 13 residues. Germline V gene data show CDR1 as DFQATT and CDR2 as SNEGSKA (reference sequence). The V and J ends lost 6 bases and 4 bases respectively, with 14 bases between them. The CDR3 nucleotides read TGCAGTGCCCCACCCCCGCCGGCAGATACGCAGTATTTT. Protein sequence: CSAPPPPADTQYF.

This clonotype was recorded many times. The rearrangement links TRBV27 to TRBJ2-7, with TRBD2 identical over 11 bases. The junction had 1 base not matched to a gene; V was cut back by 3 bases and J by 3 bases. There are 14 residues in the CDR3. Per germline, CDR1 MNHEY and CDR2 SMNVEV (reference sequence). CDR3: CASSFGTSGYEQYF. In nucleotides, the CDR3 is TGTGCCAGCAGTTTCGGGACTAGCGGCTACGAGCAGTACTTC.

In its sample, this clonotype was seen many times. The V gene is TRBV5-5, the J gene TRBJ2-7, with 8 bases lining up with TRBD1. This CDR3 has 13 amino acids. CDR1 is SGHKS and CDR2 is YYEKEE in the germline V gene (reference sequence). Unmatched junction bases numbered 2, after V lost 4 bases and J lost 2 bases. As DNA, the CDR3 is TGTGCCAGCAGCCAGGGGGCCGCCTACGAGCAGTACTTC. Residues: CASSQGAAYEQYF.

This clonotype has more than one count but fewer than ten. The chain couples TRBV6-5 to TRBJ2-7, with 12 bases matching TRBD2. This CDR3 is built from 13 residues. Germline-derived CDR1 and CDR2 are MNHEY and SVGAGI. The J segment lost 2 bases and the V segment lost 10 bases, leaving 3 bases of the junction unmatched. CDR3 region: CATGLAGPYEQYF. The CDR3 bases are TGTGCCACCGGACTAGCGGGGCCCTACGAGCAGTACTTC.

This clonotype was seen more than once but under ten times. The V and J genes are TRBV2 and TRBJ2-2; D could derive from TRBD1 or TRBD2 (6 bases each). Trimming shortened V by 9 bases and J by 6 bases, and 17 bases separated the two germline ends. The CDR3 totals 14 residues. Per the germline V gene, CDR1 is SNHLY and CDR2 is FYNNEI. In DNA, the CDR3 is TGTGCCAGTCGCGACAGGAGGGAGGCCGGGGAGCTGTTTTTT. This sequence encodes CASRDRREAGELFF.

This clonotype was picked up many times. V gene TRBV7-2 combines with J gene TRBJ2-7; 7 bases agree with TRBD2. V trimming: 5 bases; J trimming: 4 bases; junction bases outside the gene matches: 8. This CDR3 contains 14 residues. In germline, CDR1 is SGHTA, CDR2 FQGNSA. The CDR3 region is CASSGRGMDYEQYF. In nucleotides, the CDR3 is TGTGCCAGCAGCGGGAGGGGTATGGATTACGAGCAGTACTTC.

This chain joins TRBV2 and TRBJ2-2, with D possibly being TRBD1 (6 bases). The CDR3 has 16 amino acids. Germline V gives CDR1 SNHLY, CDR2 FYNNEI. Trimming shortened V by 6 bases and J by 5 bases, and 19 bases separated the two germline ends. The DNA of the CDR3 is TGTGCCAGCAGCCTCACAGGGAGTATAGGAACCGGGGAGCTGTTTTTT. Amino acid sequence: CASSLTGSIGTGELFF.

This clonotype was seen repeatedly, ten times or more. The V and J genes are TRBV12-3 or TRBV12-4 and TRBJ1-5, with TRBD1 identical over 10 bases. The CDR3 runs 15 residues. V lost 4 bases, J lost 4 bases, and 4 bases stayed unmatched. The CDR3 spells CASSSSGQGNQPQHF. The CDR3 DNA sequence: TGTGCCAGCAGTTCGTCGGGACAGGGGAATCAGCCCCAGCATTTT.

V usage is TRBV11-2 and J usage is TRBJ2-1; D not resolved. This CDR3 is built from 13 residues. V was trimmed by 0 bases and J by 6 bases, leaving 6 bases between them. CDR1 SGHAT and CDR2 FQNNGV come from the germline V gene. This chain's CDR3 is CASSLDHINEQFF. The CDR3, as DNA: TGTGCCAGCAGCTTAGATCACATCAATGAGCAGTTCTTC.

This clonotype was recorded many times. The DNA of the CDR3 is TGTGCCAGCAGTCCTCGCCGGACTAGCGGAAGCGATGAGCAGTTCTTC. Its protein is CASSPRRTSGSDEQFF. J is TRBJ2-1 and V is TRBV7-2; TRBD2 agrees at 10 bases. V lost 6 bases to trimming and J lost 8 bases; unmatched junction nucleotides: 13. The CDR3 extends over 16 amino acids. Per the germline V gene, CDR1 is SGHTA and CDR2 is FQGNSA.

CDR3 sequence (DNA): TGTGCCAGCAGCCCGCCCCTGACGCGAAACATTCAGTACTTC. Encoded protein: CASSPPLTRNIQYF. The chain joins TRBV7-6 to TRBJ2-4; no clear D. This CDR3 comprises 14 residues. The germline CDR1 and CDR2 sequences are SGHVS and FNYEAQ. Trimming removed 5 bases at V and 6 bases at J, with 14 bases between.

This clonotype came up a few times. The chain couples TRBV7-2 to TRBJ2-3, with 8 bases that match TRBD1. V dropped 1 base and J dropped 1; count of bases not matched to a gene: 7. Germline CDR1 reads SGHTA; CDR2 reads FQGNSA. The CDR3 runs 17 residues. CDR3 bases: TGTGCCAGCAGCTTAGTTTTATTCAGGGGGCGCACAGATACGCAGTATTTT. Amino acids: CASSLVLFRGRTDTQYF.

V gene TRBV7-6 combines with J gene TRBJ2-5, with 8 bases identical to TRBD1. V lost 6 bases and J lost 5; bases outside the gene matches: 5. This CDR3 has 13 amino acids. Germline CDR1 reads SGHVS; CDR2 reads FNYEAQ. The DNA of the CDR3 is TGTGCCAGCAGTCGACAGGGGATGGAGACCCAGTACTTC. It translates to CASSRQGMETQYF.

V is TRBV19 and J is TRBJ2-7; D gene unclear. Germline CDR1 and CDR2: LNHDA and SQIVND (reference sequence). This CDR3 comprises 13 residues. V was pared by 1 base and J by 4 bases, with 8 bases between. The CDR3 region has the DNA TGTGCCAGTAGTATAGTACCCAGATACGAGCAGTACTTC. Encoded protein: CASSIVPRYEQYF.

This chain uses TRBV10-3 with TRBJ2-2; no firm D call. The V gene lost 6 bases and the J gene lost 2 bases, with 10 bases spanning the gap. Germline values: CDR1 ENHRY, CDR2 SYGVKD. The CDR3 is 14 residues long. CDR3 loop: CAIRPDPNTGELFF. The CDR3 DNA is TGTGCCATCAGGCCGGATCCCAACACCGGGGAGCTGTTTTTT.

The rearrangement links TRBV6-1 to TRBJ1-6, with a weak D call TRBD1 (6 bases). Germline-derived CDR1 and CDR2 are MNHNS and SASEGT. The CDR3 covers 14 residues. Trimming shortened V by 5 bases and J by 10 bases, and 15 bases separated the two germline ends. CDR3 coding DNA: TGTGCCAGCAGTCGGACAGTACGGACGTCACCCCTCCACTTT. This sequence encodes CASSRTVRTSPLHF.

This clonotype was observed a handful of times. This rearrangement joins TRBV18 to TRBJ1-5; 8 bases agree with TRBD1. This CDR3 has 13 residues. After removal of 8 bases from V and 5 bases from J, the junction contained 5 bases not matched to a gene. CDR1 is KGHSH, CDR2 LQKENI, per germline. The CDR3 loop reads CASQGALDQPQHF. CDR3 bases: TGTGCCAGCCAGGGGGCTCTCGATCAGCCCCAGCATTTT.

The gene calls are TRBV29-1 and TRBJ2-7; D is perhaps TRBD1 (6 bases). V gave up 4 bases and J gave up 3 bases, with 13 bases separating them. Germline CDR1 is SQVTM and CDR2 is ANQGSEA. The CDR3 spans 13 residues. The CDR3 loop is CSVVRQDHYEQYF. The CDR3 DNA is TGCAGCGTTGTACGACAGGATCACTACGAGCAGTACTTC.

This chain links TRBV29-1 with TRBJ2-5, with D possibly being TRBD1 (6 bases). Trimming pared 7 bases from V and 0 bases from J, leaving 12 bases between. This CDR3 has 13 residues. Germline lookup yields CDR1 SQVTM and CDR2 ANQGSEA. CDR3 protein: CSADSWYQETQYF. CDR3 in DNA: TGCAGCGCGGACAGTTGGTACCAAGAGACCCAGTACTTC.

The chain combines TRBV6-2 or TRBV6-3 with TRBJ2-1; the D is unclear. Looked up from germline, CDR1 is MNHEY and CDR2 is SVGEGT. The V gene lost 4 bases and the J gene lost 8 bases, with 12 bases spanning the gap. This CDR3 has 13 amino acids. The CDR3 spells CASSSVVVDEQFF. In nucleotides, the CDR3 is TGTGCCAGCAGTTCCGTGGTAGTCGATGAGCAGTTCTTC.

As for this clonotype: The conserved final phenylalanine or tryptophan is absent from the CDR3, which likely points to a read error. The chain is built from TRBV7-6 and TRBJ2-2, with 8 bases lining up with TRBD2. Looked up from germline, CDR1 is SGHVS and CDR2 is FNYEAQ. This CDR3 is built from 19 residues. J lost 4 bases, V lost 2 bases, and 15 bases had no gene match. The CDR3 spells CASSLSSGVSGGITGELFL. CDR3 nucleotides: TGTGCCAGCAGCTTATCTTCTGGCGTGTCGGGGGGGATCACCGGGGAGCTGTTTCTT.

In this sample, this clonotype turned up many times. CDR3 coding DNA: TGTGCCAGCAGCTTCCTGGGGGCGAACACTGAAGCTTTCTTT. Protein: CASSFLGANTEAFF. The chain uses TRBV7-2 and TRBJ1-1; TRBD1 is a possible D gene (6 bases). The V end lost 3 bases, the J end lost 1 base, and 9 bases lay between the germline ends. CDR3 length: 14 amino acids. Germline V gives CDR1 SGHTA, CDR2 FQGNSA.

V gene TRBV30 combines with J gene TRBJ1-4, with D unresolved. This CDR3 is 15 amino acids long. V was cut by 1 base and J by 8 bases, with 17 bases left in between. Germline assignment: CDR1 GTSNPN and CDR2 SVGIG (reference sequence). This CDR3 is CAWSAAWAGDEKLFF. The CDR3 DNA follows: TGTGCCTGGAGTGCCGCCTGGGCCGGCGACGAAAAACTGTTTTTT.

This clonotype occurred a few times. This rearrangement joins TRBV20-1 to TRBJ2-2, with 7 bases matching TRBD1. Germline values: CDR1 DFQATT, CDR2 SNEGSKA (reference sequence). V lost 1 base, J lost 3 bases, and 5 bases stayed unmatched. The CDR3 has 15 residues. The CDR3 DNA sequence: TGCAGTGCTAGAGTAGGGCAGGGGGACACCGGGGAGCTGTTTTTT. This sequence encodes CSARVGQGDTGELFF.

The chain links TRBV12-3 or TRBV12-4 to TRBJ2-1; 8 positions agree with TRBD2. The CDR3 has 14 amino acids. V lost 2 bases, J lost 8 bases, and 5 bases stayed unmatched. DNA of the CDR3: TGTGCCAGCAGTTTACTCGGGAGGGCCTATGAGCAGTTCTTC. This sequence encodes CASSLLGRAYEQFF.

This clonotype showed up many times. The rearrangement links TRBV7-8 to TRBJ2-7; D is unresolved. CDR3 length: 13 residues. The germline V gene has CDR1 SGHVS and CDR2 FQNEAQ. The germline V and J ends were trimmed by 3 bases and 6 bases, with 12 bases remaining between them. CDR3 in amino acids: CASSFRVKGEQYF. CDR3 coding DNA: TGTGCCAGCAGCTTTAGGGTAAAAGGCGAGCAGTACTTC.